These T cell receptor beta chains were read from a single sample in a study of cytomegalovirus exposure and HLA in healthy donors. This table comes from immunoSEQ multiplex PCR, and its TCRdb copy is limited to in-frame clones, with some not included. The sample yields over 120,000 clones, 8.5% to 10% seen once. Material for sequencing was PBMCs. These receptors all come from a man aged 50 or older in good health and CMV-seronegative. The CDR3 runs from the conserved cysteine through the conserved F or W. The D gene is left open where the match is weak. The size field is filled for only some rows; it gives once, few, many or a size class.

J | V | size | D | CDR3 | DNA
TRBJ1-1 | TRBV28 | . | . | CASSSIEQMNTEAFF | TGTGCCAGCAGCTCGATTGAACAGATGAACACTGAAGCTTTCTTT
TRBJ2-1 | TRBV4-1 | . | TRBD2 | CASSQEGLAGANEQFF | TGCGCCAGCAGCCAAGAGGGGCTAGCGGGAGCCAATGAGCAGTTCTTC
TRBJ2-7 | TRBV7-3 | . | . | CASSSGVAGDEQYF | TGTGCCAGCAGCTCAGGGGTAGCGGGCGACGAGCAGTACTTC
TRBJ2-7 | TRBV5-5 | few | TRBD2 | CASSFGRVGTYEQYF | TGTGCCAGCAGCTTCGGGAGGGTCGGGACCTACGAGCAGTACTTC
TRBJ2-5 | TRBV4-1 | . | TRBD2 | CASSQDVAGGLIQTQYF | TGCGCCAGCAGCCAAGATGTGGCGGGGGGGCTGATACAGACCCAGTACTTC
TRBJ1-5 | TRBV28 | few | . | CASSLPQPGPQHF | TGTGCCAGCAGTTTACCCCAGCCAGGGCCCCAGCATTTT
TRBJ1-1 | TRBV28 | few | . | CASRDQGSEAFF | TGTGCCAGCAGGGATCAGGGATCTGAAGCTTTCTTT
TRBJ2-4 | TRBV5-4 | few | TRBD1 | CASRDRVAKNIQYF | TGTGCCAGCCGTGACAGGGTGGCCAAAAACATTCAGTACTTC
TRBJ2-5 | TRBV28 | few | . | CASTLASPETQYF | TGTGCCAGCACCTTAGCAAGCCCAGAGACCCAGTACTTC
TRBJ1-1 | TRBV27 | few | . | CASSLSSGRAEAFF | TGTGCCAGCAGTTTATCGAGCGGGAGGGCGGAAGCTTTCTTT
TRBJ1-1 | TRBV5-1 | . | . | CASSPGGGERGTEAFF | TGCGCCAGCAGCCCCGGGGGAGGGGAAAGGGGCACTGAAGCTTTCTTT
TRBJ2-5 | TRBV5-1 | . | . | CASSSLDSQETQYF | TGCGCCAGCAGCTCCCTGGACAGCCAAGAGACCCAGTACTTC
TRBJ2-5 | TRBV5-1 | . | . | CASSPWAGFQETQYF | TGCGCCAGCAGCCCCTGGGCGGGATTTCAAGAGACCCAGTACTTC
TRBJ2-7 | TRBV6-5 | . | TRBD2 | CASRRSGSGAEQYF | TGTGCCAGCAGACGGAGCGGGAGTGGAGCCGAGCAGTACTTC
TRBJ2-5 | TRBV5-8 | few | . | CASSLGLAGGVGETQYF | TGTGCCAGCAGCTTGGGATTAGCTGGCGGGGTCGGAGAGACCCAGTACTTC
TRBJ2-2 | TRBV19 | few | . | CASSMGLGGTGELFF | TGTGCCAGTAGTATGGGCCTCGGGGGCACCGGGGAGCTGTTTTTT
TRBJ2-2 | TRBV9 | few | . | CASSPTGRGELFF | TGTGCCAGCAGCCCTACAGGGCGCGGGGAGCTGTTTTTT
TRBJ2-3 | TRBV30 | . | TRBD2 | CAELKRGSTDTQYF | TGTGCCGAACTAAAGCGGGGTAGCACAGATACGCAGTATTTT
TRBJ1-5 | TRBV10-1 | . | . | CASSYRVRQPQHF | TGCGCCAGCAGCTACAGGGTACGACAGCCCCAGCATTTT
TRBJ1-3 | TRBV4-2 | . | TRBD1 | CASSQDLRDRAYGNTIYF | TGTGCCAGCAGCCAAGATTTACGCGACAGGGCGTATGGAAACACCATATATTTT
TRBJ1-5 | TRBV6-4 | few | TRBD1 | CASSHEQGDQPQHF | TGTGCCAGCAGCCACGAACAGGGGGATCAGCCCCAGCATTTT
TRBJ2-2 | TRBV6-1 | . | . | CASSAQGTSGELFF | TGTGCCAGCAGTGCCCAGGGCACATCCGGGGAGCTGTTTTTT
TRBJ2-7 | TRBV6-6 | few | . | CASSYGGHSSYEQYF | TGTGCCAGCAGTTACGGGGGACACAGCTCCTACGAGCAGTACTTC
TRBJ1-5 | TRBV15 | few | TRBD1 | CATSTRQGNQPQHF | TGTGCCACCAGCACCCGACAGGGTAATCAGCCCCAGCATTTT
TRBJ1-1 | TRBV20-1 | . | TRBD1 | CSAPDDRAAFF | TGCAGTGCTCCTGACGACAGGGCGGCTTTCTTT
TRBJ1-5 | TRBV19 | few | TRBD1 | CASSIQGARPQHF | TGTGCCAGTAGTATCCAGGGGGCCAGGCCCCAGCATTTT
TRBJ1-4 | TRBV19 | . | . | CASSIQGSGEKLFF | TGTGCCAGTAGTATACAGGGATCGGGTGAAAAACTGTTTTTT
TRBJ2-1 | TRBV12-5 | . | . | CASGLGQSSYNEQFF | TGTGCTAGTGGTTTGGGACAATCCTCCTACAATGAGCAGTTCTTC
TRBJ2-7 | TRBV29-1 | . | . | CSVEGEGTAYEQYF | TGCAGCGTTGAAGGAGAGGGCACGGCCTACGAGCAGTACTTC
TRBJ2-7 | TRBV5-1 | few | . | CASSLGYTKGTGYEQYF | TGCGCCAGCAGCTTGGGATACACGAAAGGGACTGGCTACGAGCAGTACTTC
TRBJ1-6 | TRBV2 | . | . | CASSKEDLSKSSLHF | TGTGCCAGCAGTAAGGAGGACCTCTCCAAATCATCCCTCCACTTT
TRBJ1-5 | TRBV30 | . | . | CAWSVAGGNQPQHF | TGTGCCTGGAGTGTAGCAGGGGGCAATCAGCCCCAGCATTTT
TRBJ2-6 | TRBV25-1 | few | . | CASSEGRYSGANVLTF | TGTGCCAGCAGTGAGGGCAGATACTCTGGGGCCAACGTCCTGACTTTC
TRBJ1-2 | TRBV7-9 | . | . | CASSSDINYGYTF | TGTGCCAGCAGCTCTGACATCAACTATGGCTACACCTTC
TRBJ2-7 | TRBV27 | . | . | CASTGSSYEQYF | TGTGCCAGCACGGGAAGCTCCTACGAGCAGTACTTC